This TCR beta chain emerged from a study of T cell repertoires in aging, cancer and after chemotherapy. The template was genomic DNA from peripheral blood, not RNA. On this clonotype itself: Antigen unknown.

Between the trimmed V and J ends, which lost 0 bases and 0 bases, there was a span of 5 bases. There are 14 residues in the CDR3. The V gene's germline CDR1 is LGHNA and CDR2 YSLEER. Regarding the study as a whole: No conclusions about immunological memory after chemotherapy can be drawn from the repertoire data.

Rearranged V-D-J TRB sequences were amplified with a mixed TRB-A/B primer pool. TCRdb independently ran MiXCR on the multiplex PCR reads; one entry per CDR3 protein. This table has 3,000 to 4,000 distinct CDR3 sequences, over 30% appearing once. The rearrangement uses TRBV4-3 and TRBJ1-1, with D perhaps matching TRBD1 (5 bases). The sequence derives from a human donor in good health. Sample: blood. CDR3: CASSQDRVNTEAFF. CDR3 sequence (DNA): TGCGCCAGCAGCCAAGACAGGGTGAACACTGAAGCTTTCTTT.